Presented here are 30 T cell receptor beta chains from one specimen sequenced in a study of Ad26.COV2.S vaccination and SARS-CoV-2 variants (dated by TCRdb to the early 2020s). The library was made by the immunoSEQ multiplex PCR assay. Imported from immuneACCESS, the table was reduced by TCRdb to in-frame sequences with V and J called. These copies leave out some clones; in studies compared against another copy, an unresolved V gene accounts for under half, and the cause of the remainder is not known. In this sample the table shows about 390,000 clones, 80% to 95% of which occur a single time. The ten most abundant clones make up under 2% of the sample. The treatment or condition tag for this specimen amounts to: about 20 received Ad26.COV2.S at low or high dose, single or two shots; a few received placebo; per-sample allocation not given. Repertoires of vaccine and placebo recipients were sequenced from samples collected on day 63 after the first injection.

The sequences come from peripheral blood, collected in a trial of Ad26.COV2.S vaccine versus placebo. These receptors originate from a person aged 18-60 years who received the Ad26.COV2.S COVID-19 vaccine or a placebo.

This clone showed up just once. V usage is TRBV7-9 and J usage is TRBJ2-3; 11 nucleotides align to TRBD2. V lost 8 bases to trimming and J lost 3 bases; unmatched junction nucleotides: 10. Per the germline V gene, CDR1 is SEHNR and CDR2 is FQNEAQ (reference sequence). The CDR3 has 16 residues. CDR3 DNA: TGTGCCAGCGGATCGAGGGGACTAGCGGCGACAGATACGCAGTATTTT. This encodes CASGSRGLAATDTQYF. The whole variable domain, remainder taken from reference TRBV7-9 and TRBJ2-3, is DTGVSQNPRHKITKRGQNVTFRCDPISEHNRLYWYRQTLGQGPEFLTYFQNEAQLEKSRLLSDRFSAERPKGSFSTLEIQRTEQGDSAMYLCASGSRGLAATDTQYFGPGTRLTVL.

V and J are TRBV11-2 and TRBJ1-5; possible D gene TRBD1, 5 bases. The V end was cut by 1 base, the J end by 0 bases, with 7 bases between. Germline values: CDR1 SGHAT, CDR2 FQNNGV. The CDR3 loop spans 15 amino acids. The CDR3 DNA is TGTGCCAGCAGCTTAGCTGACAGTAGCAATCAGCCCCAGCATTTT. It encodes CASSLADSSNQPQHF.

The chain employs TRBV29-1 and TRBJ2-7; TRBD1 agrees at 7 bases. The CDR3 contains 12 residues. Germline lookup yields CDR1 SQVTM and CDR2 ANQGSEA. The V segment lost 7 bases and the J segment 0 bases; nucleotides outside the gene matches: 3. The CDR3, as DNA: TGCAGCGCGGGACAGACCTCCTACGAGCAGTACTTC. It encodes CSAGQTSYEQYF.

The V gene is TRBV7-9, the J gene TRBJ1-2; D is ambiguous. This CDR3 spans 15 amino acids. CDR1 and CDR2 (germline): SEHNR, FQNEAQ (reference sequence). Trimming took 3 bases from V and 0 from J, leaving 11 bases between them. CDR3 protein: CASSFIPETNYGYTF. The CDR3 coding sequence is TGTGCCAGCAGCTTCATCCCAGAGACTAACTATGGCTACACCTTC.

The CDR3 DNA reads as TGTGCCAGCAGCGGACAGATACAGGACCACTATGGCTACACCTTC. Translating gives CASSGQIQDHYGYTF. This chain links TRBV9 with TRBJ1-2; tentative D call: TRBD1 (5 bases). Deletions cut 3 bases from V and 3 bases from J, with 15 bases between. CDR1 is SGDLS and CDR2 is YYNGEE in the germline V gene. The CDR3 has 15 residues.

V gene TRBV29-1 combines with J gene TRBJ2-3; D possibly corresponds to TRBD2 (5 bases). The CDR3 spans 18 residues. The germline V gene has CDR1 SQVTM and CDR2 ANQGSEA. Trimming removed 3 bases at V and 2 bases at J, with 24 bases between. The CDR3 here is CSVDNYRDPSHPTDTQYF. The CDR3 DNA follows: TGCAGCGTTGATAACTACCGGGATCCTAGCCACCCCACAGATACGCAGTATTTT.

The chain uses TRBV7-9 and TRBJ1-3; D not resolved. The CDR3 runs to 15 residues. Germline loops: CDR1 SEHNR, CDR2 FQNEAQ (reference sequence). V was shortened by 1 base and J by 4 bases, with 11 bases between the two germline ends. Here the CDR3 DNA reads TGTGCCAGCAGCTTAGTTGCACCAGTAGGAAACACCATATATTTT. Amino acid sequence: CASSLVAPVGNTIYF.

V gene TRBV10-3 combines with J gene TRBJ1-1, with TRBD1 identical over 9 bases. The CDR3 totals 11 residues. In germline, CDR1 is ENHRY, CDR2 SYGVKD. Trimming removed 10 bases from V and 8 bases from J; junction bases left unmatched: 5. In nucleotides, the CDR3 is TGTGCCACCTATGGACAGGGGGAAGCTTTCTTT. This codes for CATYGQGEAFF.

V usage is TRBV4-3 and J usage is TRBJ1-1; D is unclear. The CDR3 sequence is 13 residues long. V shed 2 bases and J shed 0 bases, with 4 bases lying between them. Per germline, CDR1 LGHNA and CDR2 YSLEER. The CDR3 DNA is TGCGCCAGCAGCCAAACGGTGAACACTGAAGCTTTCTTT. Its translation is CASSQTVNTEAFF.

The rearrangement joins TRBV5-1 to TRBJ2-7; 11 bases line up with TRBD2. The V gene's germline CDR1 is SGHRS and CDR2 YFSETQ. CDR3 size: 13 residues. The V and J ends lost 7 bases and 4 bases, in that order; junction bases with no gene match: 4. The CDR3 sequence: CASATSGVYEQYF. CDR3 DNA sequence: TGCGCCAGCGCGACTAGCGGGGTTTACGAGCAGTACTTC.

This clone was seen just once. V and J are TRBV1 and TRBJ1-1; the tabulated D call, TRBD1, remains unverified against the DNA. TRBV1 is given as a pseudogene. The CDR3 consists of 20 residues. The CDR3 coding sequence is TGCACCAGCAGCCAAGATCGGGCGCTCGCGACAGGGCTCATGAACACTGAAGCTTTCTTT. Its translation: CTSSQDRALATGLMNTEAFF.

This clone was detected only once. The J gene is TRBJ2-7, the V gene TRBV7-2; a weak D match, TRBD1 (5 bases). Germline loops: CDR1 SGHTA, CDR2 FQGNSA. The CDR3 is made up of 15 amino acids. V lost 5 bases and J 0 bases, leaving 14 bases between the germline ends. The CDR3 coding sequence is TGTGCCAGCAGCCCGAACCGACAGATCTCCTACGAGCAGTACTTC. This gives the protein CASSPNRQISYEQYF.

Of note for this clone: The same CDR3 can be traced to other DNA sequences in this sample. The CDR3 DNA is TGTGCCAGCAGCGTATCAGGGGCCGGGGAGCTGTTTTTT. It codes for CASSVSGAGELFF. The chain couples TRBV9 to TRBJ2-2; D possibly corresponds to TRBD1 (6 bases). The CDR3 totals 13 residues. The germline V gene has CDR1 SGDLS and CDR2 YYNGEE. The V end lost 1 base, the J end lost 6 bases, and 7 bases lay between the germline ends.

Only a few counts were recorded for this clone. The chain joins TRBV5-1 to TRBJ1-2; D perhaps matches TRBD1 (6 bases). The CDR3 has 18 amino acids. V was shortened by 5 bases and J by 1 base, with 24 bases between the two germline ends. Germline V gene sequence: CDR1 SGHRS, CDR2 YFSETQ. CDR3 DNA: TGCGCCAGCAGAAAAGGATGGAGTGGGGGCCCCCTTAACTATGGCTACACCTTC. Translated: CASRKGWSGGPLNYGYTF.

The chain couples TRBV7-2 to TRBJ2-2, with 8 nucleotides matching TRBD2. Germline trimming cut 4 bases from V and 6 bases from J; bases unmatched to any gene: 13. CDR1 is SGHTA, CDR2 FQGNSA, per germline. The CDR3 consists of 17 residues. CDR3 region: CASSSRALGLAAGELFF. CDR3 coding DNA: TGTGCCAGCAGCTCCAGGGCCCTAGGACTAGCCGCCGGGGAGCTGTTTTTT.

The chain employs TRBV4-3 and TRBJ1-6; 8 nucleotides align to TRBD1. The germline gives CDR1 LGHNA, CDR2 YSLEER. V lost 0 bases, J lost 7 bases, and 8 bases stayed unmatched. The CDR3 contains 17 residues. CDR3 region: CASSQDFTGGVNSPLHF. The DNA of the CDR3 is TGCGCCAGCAGCCAAGACTTCACAGGGGGAGTAAATTCACCCCTCCACTTT.

The genes are TRBV30 and TRBJ1-2, with a tentative D call TRBD1 (5 bases). Germline CDR1 reads GTSNPN; CDR2 reads SVGIG (reference sequence). There are 14 residues in the CDR3. Trimming cost V 0 bases and J 8 bases, with 16 bases left between them. The CDR3 loop reads CAWSVPAGSYGYTF. CDR3 bases: TGTGCCTGGAGTGTACCCGCAGGGAGTTACGGCTACACCTTC.

This clone was detected a few times. V and J are TRBV12-3 or TRBV12-4 and TRBJ1-2, with D hard to call. The CDR3 has 12 residues. V was clipped by 3 bases and J by 6 bases, with 8 bases between them. This CDR3 reads CASSLGVNGYTF. CDR3 bases: TGTGCCAGCAGTTTGGGTGTCAATGGCTACACCTTC.

The V and J genes are TRBV6-2 or TRBV6-3 and TRBJ2-5, with unresolved D. V gave up 1 base and J gave up 4 bases, with 22 bases separating them. CDR3 length: 18 residues. Looked up from germline, CDR1 is MNHEY and CDR2 is SVGEGT. CDR3 nucleotide sequence: TGTGCCAGCAGTTACTGGAACCAAAACGGAATGGCCCGAGAGACCCAGTACTTC. It codes for CASSYWNQNGMARETQYF.

The rearrangement joins TRBV10-3 to TRBJ1-5; D possibly corresponds to TRBD1 (6 bases). The CDR3 contains 16 residues. V lost 3 bases, J lost 1 base, and 13 bases lay in between. Germline V gives CDR1 ENHRY, CDR2 SYGVKD. The CDR3 here is CAISDHGGASNQPQHF. CDR3 DNA sequence: TGTGCCATCAGTGACCACGGGGGGGCCAGCAATCAGCCCCAGCATTTT.

This chain's CDR3 is CASSYYRQGLRGTEAFF. The CDR3 nucleotides are TGTGCCAGCAGTTACTACCGACAGGGCCTACGGGGTACTGAAGCTTTCTTT. The chain employs TRBV6-2 or TRBV6-3 and TRBJ1-1, with TRBD1 identical over 7 bases. V lost 1 base and J lost 5; bases outside the gene matches: 13. The CDR3 consists of 17 residues. Germline CDR1 MNHEY, CDR2 SVGEGT.

This clone was counted only a few times. The V and J genes are TRBV19 and TRBJ1-5; D gene ambiguous. CDR3 length: 18 amino acids. Trimming cost V 9 bases and J 0 bases, with 24 bases left between them. The germline gives CDR1 LNHDA, CDR2 SQIVND (reference sequence). In nucleotides, the CDR3 is TGTGCCAGCAAGCCCACCCTGTTGAGGCGGCCTAGCAATCAGCCCCAGCATTTT. Translation gives CASKPTLLRRPSNQPQHF.

The chain couples TRBV7-2 to TRBJ2-3; possibly TRBD1 or TRBD2 for D (7 bases each). Germline V gives CDR1 SGHTA, CDR2 FQGNSA. Trimming pared 6 bases from V and 2 bases from J, leaving 15 bases between. CDR3 length: 15 residues. The CDR3 DNA sequence: TGTGCCAGCAGTCCAGGGGGGGCCCTCACAGATACGCAGTATTTT. Translating it yields CASSPGGALTDTQYF.

The chain is built from TRBV5-6 and TRBJ2-3; a possible D gene is TRBD1 (6 bases). Germline loops: CDR1 SGHDT, CDR2 YYEEEE. Trimming took off 0 bases at V and 0 bases at J, with 11 bases between the two ends. This CDR3 has 16 amino acids. The CDR3 coding sequence is TGTGCCAGCAGCTTGGCGACAGGACCCAGCACAGATACGCAGTATTTT. It encodes CASSLATGPSTDTQYF.

The chain is built from TRBV7-2 and TRBJ2-5, with TRBD2 matching 9 bases. The length of the CDR3 is 13 residues. V gave up 1 base and J gave up 8 bases; unmatched junction bases: 2. The germline CDR1 and CDR2 sequences are SGHTA and FQGNSA. The CDR3 DNA reads as TGTGCCAGCAGCTTAGGACTAGCGGAAACCCAGTACTTC. Translation gives CASSLGLAETQYF.

The chain combines TRBV18 with TRBJ2-5, with 7 nucleotides matching TRBD1. Germline CDR1 reads KGHSH; CDR2 reads LQKENI. V gave up 2 bases and J gave up 4 bases; unmatched junction bases: 7. CDR3 size: 15 residues. The CDR3 spells CASSPIDRVGETQYF. The CDR3 DNA reads TGTGCCAGCTCACCAATTGACAGGGTCGGAGAGACCCAGTACTTC. Variable domain in full (rest from reference TRBV18 and TRBJ2-5): NAGVMQNPRHLVRRRGQEARLRCSPMKGHSHVYWYRQLPEEGLKFMVYLQKENIIDESGMPKERFSAEFPKEGPSILRIQQVVRGDSAAYFCASSPIDRVGETQYFGPGTRLLVL.

On this clone itself: Distinct nucleotide sequences in the sample also encode this CDR3. The genes are TRBV7-9 and TRBJ1-5; unclear D gene. Trimming took 1 base from V and 7 from J, leaving 5 bases between them. CDR1 is SEHNR, CDR2 FQNEAQ, per germline (reference sequence). The CDR3 is 12 amino acids. CDR3 nucleotide sequence: TGTGCCAGCAGCTTAGGAGGACAGCCCCAGCATTTT. Encoded protein: CASSLGGQPQHF.

V usage is TRBV3-1 (or the pseudogene TRBV3-2) and J usage is TRBJ2-6; maybe TRBD1 (6 bases). V gave up 0 bases and J gave up 0 bases, with 9 bases separating them. The CDR3 has 17 residues. Germline V lookup: CDR1 LGHDT, CDR2 YNNKEL (reference sequence). The CDR3 here is CASSQEGQASGANVLTF. The CDR3 DNA reads TGTGCCAGCAGCCAAGAGGGACAAGCCTCTGGGGCCAACGTCCTGACTTTC.

About this clone: Other DNA sequences in this specimen translate into the identical CDR3. V is TRBV7-2 and J is TRBJ2-1; TRBD2 agrees at 9 bases. This CDR3 contains 15 residues. V shed 3 bases and J 2 bases; nucleotides not matched to a gene: 2. Germline V CDR1 and CDR2: SGHTA, FQGNSA. For the CDR3, the DNA is TGTGCCAGCAGCTTGACTAGCGGTACCTACAATGAGCAGTTCTTC. Its protein product is CASSLTSGTYNEQFF.

The V call is TRBV5-8, the J call TRBJ1-1; the match to TRBD1 covers 10 bases. The junction had 9 bases not matched to a gene; V was cut back by 4 bases and J by 3 bases. This CDR3 is built from 16 residues. CDR1 and CDR2 from the germline V gene are SGHTS and YDEGEE. Here the CDR3 reads CASSPTGGAWYTEAFF. In DNA form, the CDR3 reads TGTGCCAGCAGCCCGACAGGGGGCGCCTGGTACACTGAAGCTTTCTTT.